This entry lists 13 T cell receptor beta chains sequenced from one sample in a study of shared clonotypes between healthy human individuals. Assay used: immunoSEQ multiplex PCR; TCRdb lists only in-frame clones, some missing. The repertoire holds around 2.5 million clones, with under 95% as singletons. The sample taken for sequencing was naive CD4+ T cells from PBMCs. The subset is: CD45RA+ positively selected. Receptor source: a man younger than 35 in good health. Some clones in this sample may be carry-over from other donors' samples.

The chain recombines TRBV5-1 with TRBJ2-7; no reliable D call. CDR1 and CDR2 (germline): SGHRS, YFSETQ. The CDR3 length is 12 residues. V lost 4 bases to trimming and J lost 6 bases, with 11 bases between them. The DNA of the CDR3 is TGCGCCAGCAGCGGAACATGGGCCGAGCAGTACTTC. Its translation is CASSGTWAEQYF.

Only one count was recorded for this clone. This chain connects TRBV6-5 to TRBJ1-3; no definite D call. V was cut by 7 bases and J by 0 bases, with 4 bases left in between. The germline gives CDR1 MNHEY, CDR2 SVGAGI. The CDR3 is 12 amino acids. CDR3 DNA sequence: TGTGCCAGCAAAGGCTCTGGAAACACCATATATTTT. This gives the protein CASKGSGNTIYF.

This chain connects TRBV5-1 to TRBJ2-1, with D maybe TRBD1 (7 bases). The CDR3 spans 17 residues. Germline V gene sequence: CDR1 SGHRS, CDR2 YFSETQ. Trimming pared 4 bases from V and 1 base from J, leaving 18 bases between. The CDR3 loop is CASSPQAGGLSYNEQFF. CDR3 sequence (DNA): TGCGCCAGCAGCCCCCAGGCAGGGGGGCTTTCCTACAATGAGCAGTTCTTC.

The chain is built from TRBV14 and TRBJ1-2; D uncertain. Between the trimmed V and J ends, which lost 1 base and 2 bases, there was a span of 8 bases. This CDR3 comprises 14 residues. Germline V CDR1 and CDR2: SGHDN, FVKESK. Written as DNA, the CDR3 is TGTGCCAGCAGCCAAGTAGCTGGGAACTATGGCTACACCTTC. Translating it yields CASSQVAGNYGYTF. Full variable domain (missing parts from reference TRBV14 and TRBJ1-2): EAGVTQFPSHSVIEKGQTVTLRCDPISGHDNLYWYRRVMGKEIKFLLHFVKESKQDESGMPNNRFLAERTGGTYSTLKVQPAELEDSGVYFCASSQVAGNYGYTFGSGTRLTVV.

The chain carries TRBV5-1 and TRBJ1-4, with unresolved D. The CDR3 spans 16 residues. The germline V and J ends were trimmed by 4 bases and 5 bases, with 18 bases remaining between them. Germline CDR1 SGHRS, CDR2 YFSETQ. The CDR3 DNA is TGCGCCAGCAGCCCGACACCCGTCTTGAAAAATGAAAAACTGTTTTTT. The encoded protein is CASSPTPVLKNEKLFF.

The chain recombines TRBV28 with TRBJ2-7; TRBD2 is a possible D gene (6 bases). Trimming pared 2 bases from V and 9 bases from J, leaving 23 bases between. Germline V CDR1 and CDR2: MDHEN, SYDVKM. The CDR3 extends over 16 amino acids. The CDR3 DNA sequence: TGTGCCAGCAGTTTACGGGCTGCAACGGGAGCGAAATGGCAGTACTTC. Its protein product is CASSLRAATGAKWQYF.

The chain links TRBV7-2 to TRBJ2-2; D gene ambiguous. CDR3 length: 15 residues. From germline, CDR1 is SGHTA and CDR2 FQGNSA. The V end was cut by 2 bases, the J end by 1 base, with 8 bases between. In DNA, the CDR3 is TGTGCCAGCAGCTTATCCAGCCTGAACACCGGGGAGCTGTTTTTT. Translating gives CASSLSSLNTGELFF. Full variable domain (rest looked up from reference TRBV7-2 and TRBJ2-2): GAGVSQSPSNKVTEKGKDVELRCDPISGHTALYWYRQSLGQGLEFLIYFQGNSAPDKSGLPSDRFSAERTGGSVSTLTIQRTQQEDSAVYLCASSLSSLNTGELFFGEGSRLTVL.

This chain links TRBV2 with TRBJ2-2; 7 nucleotides line up with TRBD1. Germline values: CDR1 SNHLY, CDR2 FYNNEI. V shed 3 bases, J shed 5 bases, and the junction held 9 bases outside the gene matches. The CDR3 runs 16 residues. CDR3 in DNA: TGTGCCAGCAGTGATCGGACAGGATTGAAGACCGGGGAGCTGTTTTTT. This gives the protein CASSDRTGLKTGELFF.

This chain connects TRBV18 to TRBJ2-3; the D gene is possibly TRBD2 (6 bases). With 0 bases removed from V and 2 bases from J, the gap between germline ends came to 15 bases. The CDR3 spans 17 residues. Germline V gene data show CDR1 as KGHSH and CDR2 as LQKENI. The CDR3 nucleotides are TGTGCCAGCTCACCACCGGTCCGGGAGTGGATCACAGATACGCAGTATTTT. Translated, it gives CASSPPVREWITDTQYF.

V and J are TRBV14 and TRBJ2-1, with TRBD2 identical over 8 bases. V was pared by 4 bases and J by 2 bases, with 16 bases of the junction left unmatched. Germline CDR1 and CDR2: SGHDN and FVKESK. The CDR3 extends over 19 amino acids. CDR3 in DNA: TGTGCCAGCAGCCCAAGGGCGGGAGGAGTTAGCTTGCCCTACAATGAGCAGTTCTTC. This translates into CASSPRAGGVSLPYNEQFF.

The chain links TRBV5-4 to TRBJ1-2, with D uncertain. The CDR3 covers 15 residues. The V end lost 4 bases, the J end lost 5 bases, and 18 bases lay between the germline ends. Germline assignment: CDR1 SGHNT and CDR2 YYREEE (reference sequence). The CDR3, as DNA: TGTGCCAGCAGCACCCCCGCTTTTGGGGTGTATGGCTACACCTTC. Translating it yields CASSTPAFGVYGYTF. The variable domain in full, completed from reference TRBV5-4 and TRBJ1-2, reads ETGVTQSPTHLIKTRGQQVTLRCSSQSGHNTVSWYQQALGQGPQFIFQYYREEENGRGNFPPRFSGLQFPNYSSELNVNALELDDSALYLCASSTPAFGVYGYTFGSGTRLTVV.

The chain combines TRBV7-6 with TRBJ1-4; 8 nucleotides agree with TRBD1. CDR3 length: 14 amino acids. V was pared by 5 bases and J by 8 bases, with 7 bases of the junction left unmatched. Germline CDR1 is SGHVS and CDR2 is FNYEAQ. The CDR3 sequence: CASSRRGRGEKLFF. The CDR3 coding sequence is TGTGCCAGCAGCCGCAGGGGGCGCGGAGAAAAACTGTTTTTT.

About this clone itself: Other nucleotide sequences from this sample produce the same CDR3. The chain recombines TRBV11-2 with TRBJ2-5; TRBD1 might be the D (5 bases). Deletions cut 4 bases from V and 1 base from J, with 10 bases between. The germline V gene encodes CDR1 SGHAT and CDR2 FQNNGV. CDR3 size: 14 residues. The CDR3 sequence: CASSSRQLQETQYF. Written as DNA, the CDR3 is TGTGCCAGCAGCTCCCGACAGCTCCAAGAGACCCAGTACTTC.